The T cell receptor beta chain described here comes from a study of beta chain features in type 1 diabetes. Sequencing targeted expressed TCRB transcripts, as all isolated RNA had been reverse transcribed. Repertoires were generated with immunoSEQ multiplex PCR, while TCRdb's copy carries only in-frame clones and drops some. In the table there are some 330,000 clones, approximately 10% of which are singletons. Using CD45RO/CCR7/CD25/CD127/CD95/CD27, CD4+ naive, central memory, regulatory and stem cell-like memory cells were sorted. This CDR3 spans 13 amino acids. V was pared by 1 base and J by 4 bases, with 7 bases between. Germline assignment: CDR1 SGHTA and CDR2 FQGNSA.

This clonotype originated in a woman aged 25-40 years in good health. This chain uses TRBV7-2 with TRBJ2-5; no definite D call. The sample comprised naive CD4+ T cells from blood. CDR3 sequence (DNA): TGTGCCAGCAGCTTAGATTCCCGAGAGACCCAGTACTTC. Amino acids: CASSLDSRETQYF.